This TCR beta chain was documented in a study of T cells after yellow fever vaccination. Across the study: Researchers used SMART-Seq v4 Ultra Low Input to prepare fractions that had low cell numbers.

This clonotype was seen at least ten times. From the 5' RACE reads, TCRdb called clonotypes with MiXCR, one entry per CDR3 protein. There are 99,000 or so distinct CDR3 sequences in the sample; approximately 5.5% occur only once, and 35% to 45% lies in the top ten. In germline, CDR1 is SGHTA, CDR2 FQGNSA. The CDR3 loop spans 15 amino acids. Trimming took 1 base from V and 11 from J, leaving 18 bases between them. This receptor was identified in a man younger than 30 who received the YFV17D yellow fever vaccine. V usage is TRBV7-2 and J usage is TRBJ2-1; the D gene is possibly TRBD1 (6 bases). The specimen was CD8+ T cells sorted from PBMCs, collected 10 days after the yellow fever booster vaccination. CDR3 amino acids: CASSLVPAGDPQQFF. The CDR3 DNA is TGTGCCAGCAGCTTAGTTCCGGCAGGGGATCCCCAGCAGTTCTTC.